This T cell receptor (beta chain) was recovered during a study of vaccination and CD4 T cells after COVID-19. Study as a whole: Overlapping peptides covering the spike proteins of SARS-CoV-2, HCoV-NL63, HCoV-OC43 and HCoV-229E were added to stimulate cells. Control cultures were given a CEFX pool, an HIV-1 Nef pool, or no peptide.

Germline CDR1 SGHRS, CDR2 YFSETQ. The germline V and J ends were trimmed by 3 bases and 5 bases, with 14 bases remaining between them. The CDR3 consists of 14 residues. On this clonotype itself: Its specificity is unknown.

As to treatment: roughly ten-day PBMC culture with coronavirus spike peptide pools or control peptides (ViraFEST assay). Prior to the COVID-19 pandemic (2011-2018), the unexposed donor's CD4+ T cells were collected. ViraFEST used peptide pools to expand antigen-specific T cells, then sequenced TCRs. Where cells permitted, unexposed-donor CD4+ T cells were probed with SARS-CoV-2 S/N and four cold-coronavirus spikes. Sequencing of cultured CD4+ T cell DNA used the Oncomine TCR Beta short-read assay. Genomic DNA was isolated from cultured CD4+ T cells. TCRdb processed the PCR reads anew with MiXCR; each CDR3 protein has one entry. Of some 10,000 distinct CDR3 sequences in the sample, more than 25% were seen once.

This chain connects TRBV5-1 to TRBJ1-2; D unresolved. This receptor was identified in a human donor in good health. The material sequenced was CD4+ T cells from blood, cultured in vitro. CDR3 sequence (DNA): TGCGCCAGCAGCTCTAACGGCGGAGAGTATGGCTACACCTTC. Its protein product is CASSSNGGEYGYTF.